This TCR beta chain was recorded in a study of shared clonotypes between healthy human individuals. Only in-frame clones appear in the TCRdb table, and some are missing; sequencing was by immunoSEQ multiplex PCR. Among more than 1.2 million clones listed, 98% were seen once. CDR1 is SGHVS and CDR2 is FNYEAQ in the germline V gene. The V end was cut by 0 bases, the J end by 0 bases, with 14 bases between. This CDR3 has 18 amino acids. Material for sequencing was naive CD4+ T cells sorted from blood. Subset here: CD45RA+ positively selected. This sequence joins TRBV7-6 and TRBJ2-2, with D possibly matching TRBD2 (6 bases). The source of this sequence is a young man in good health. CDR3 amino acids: CASSLASRQRANTGELFF. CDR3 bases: TGTGCCAGCAGCTTAGCGTCCCGACAGCGGGCGAACACCGGGGAGCTGTTTTTT.